The clone carrying this T cell receptor beta chain was detected many times. Its antigen is currently unknown. Other DNA sequences from this sample encode an identical CDR3 as well. This sample was taken from a study of beta chain features in type 1 diabetes. Every bit of the isolated RNA underwent reverse transcription, so sequencing read expressed TCRB transcripts. Assay used: immunoSEQ multiplex PCR; TCRdb lists only in-frame clones, some missing. Of about 140,000 clones listed, roughly an eighth were seen once; the top ten hold roughly 1.4%. CDR1 and CDR2 (germline): MDHEN, SYDVKM. V lost 6 bases, J lost 2 bases, and 15 bases lay in between. The CDR3 totals 15 residues. Study results and limitations: Shortening that was moderate but significant affected the TCRB CDR3s of Type 1 diabetes patients in all four CD4+ subsets. VDJ junctions from type 1 diabetes patients carried fewer insertions and larger deletions.

The TCR originated in a man younger than 35 with type 1 diabetes. The V call is TRBV28, the J call TRBJ2-3; the D gene is possibly TRBD2 (6 bases). The sample was central memory CD4+ T cells from blood. This CDR3 is CASRGAGANTDTQYF. The CDR3 DNA reads as TGTGCCAGCAGGGGAGCGGGTGCTAACACAGATACGCAGTATTTT.